The rows below give T cell receptor beta chains drawn from one sample of a study of T cell repertoires in cytomegalovirus infection. One entry per CDR3 protein, called by TCRdb with MiXCR from the reads. The table lists around 900,000 distinct CDR3 sequences, roughly 30% of them singletons. Their antigens remain unidentified. The starting material was cultured CD8+ T cells from PBMCs, obtained from culture after CMV antigen stimulation. All receptors come from a human donor in good health (CMV status not recorded). Some clones in this sample may be carry-over from other donors' samples. The CDR3 runs from the conserved cysteine through the conserved F or W. The order of the fields is CDR3 protein, CDR3 DNA, J gene, clone size, D gene, V gene. D genes are given only for firm matches. A clone size is listed for some rows: how often the clone was seen (once, few, many), or a class if it is expanded.

CDR3: CASSPGQRETQYF
DNA: TGTGCCAGCAGCCCGGGACAGAGGGAGACCCAGTACTTC
J: TRBJ2-5
size: many
D: TRBD1
V: TRBV7-8

CDR3: CASSSGQQFLAFF
DNA: TGTGCCAGCAGCTCGGGACAGCAATTCCTGGCTTTCTTT
J: TRBJ1-1
size: -
D: TRBD1
V: TRBV7-9

CDR3: CASSYSGIWEGYTF
DNA: TGTGCCAGCAGTTACTCGGGGATCTGGGAAGGCTACACCTTC
J: TRBJ1-2
size: -
D: -
V: TRBV6-5

CDR3: CASSHLASGNTIYF
DNA: TGTGCCAGCAGCCATCTTGCCTCTGGAAACACCATATATTTT
J: TRBJ1-3
size: -
D: -
V: TRBV7-9

CDR3: CASSQEGQGNEKLFF
DNA: TGCGCCAGCAGCCAAGAGGGACAGGGGAATGAAAAACTGTTTTTT
J: TRBJ1-4
size: few
D: TRBD1
V: TRBV4-1

CDR3: CASSEGGAFYEQFF
DNA: TGTGCCAGCAGTGAAGGGGGGGCGTTCTATGAGCAGTTCTTC
J: TRBJ2-1
size: -
D: -
V: TRBV6-1

CDR3: CARSDPDRDTEAFF
DNA: TGTGCCAGAAGCGACCCGGACAGGGACACTGAAGCTTTCTTT
J: TRBJ1-1
size: -
D: TRBD1
V: TRBV5-3

CDR3: CASSPITGGYSYNEQFF
DNA: TGTGCCAGCAGCCCGATAACAGGGGGATACTCCTACAATGAGCAGTTCTTC
J: TRBJ2-1
size: -
D: TRBD1
V: TRBV4-2

CDR3: CASSAVEITAWGNTEAFF
DNA: TGTGCCAGCAGCGCGGTAGAAATTACGGCCTGGGGAAATACTGAAGCTTTCTTT
J: TRBJ1-1
size: -
D: -
V: TRBV3-1

CDR3: CASSHSTGASQHF
DNA: TGTGCCAGCAGCCACAGCACAGGGGCCTCCCAGCATTTT
J: TRBJ1-5
size: -
D: TRBD1
V: TRBV3-1

CDR3: CASRNSLLGNEQFF
DNA: TGTGCCAGCAGGAATTCTCTACTGGGGAATGAGCAGTTCTTC
J: TRBJ2-1
size: few
D: -
V: TRBV7-9

CDR3: CASSLGPNRENTIYF
DNA: TGTGCCAGCAGCTTAGGTCCCAATAGGGAAAACACCATATATTTT
J: TRBJ1-3
size: many
D: -
V: TRBV7-9

CDR3: CASSALTGAEGNTEAFF
DNA: TGTGCCAGCAGTGCCCTGACAGGGGCGGAGGGGAACACTGAAGCTTTCTTT
J: TRBJ1-1
size: many
D: TRBD1
V: TRBV6-1

CDR3: CSASPVRGREQFF
DNA: TGCAGTGCTAGCCCCGTTCGGGGTAGAGAGCAGTTCTTC
J: TRBJ2-1
size: -
D: -
V: TRBV20-1

CDR3: CSAPTGEPQHF
DNA: TGCAGTGCTCCAACAGGGGAGCCCCAGCATTTT
J: TRBJ1-5
size: -
D: TRBD1
V: TRBV20-1

CDR3: CASSSYLRGPVNTEAFF
DNA: TGTGCCAGCAGCTCTTACTTAAGGGGACCGGTGAACACTGAAGCTTTCTTT
J: TRBJ1-1
size: -
D: -
V: TRBV7-9

CDR3: CSVDPDRGRGYTF
DNA: TGCAGCGTCGACCCGGACAGGGGGCGAGGCTACACCTTC
J: TRBJ1-2
size: few
D: TRBD1
V: TRBV29-1

CDR3: CASSYLTSGGVYNEQFF
DNA: TGTGCCAGCAGTTACCTAACTAGCGGGGGTGTCTACAATGAGCAGTTCTTC
J: TRBJ2-1
size: few
D: TRBD2
V: TRBV27

CDR3: CASSFPGQGRYEQYF
DNA: TGTGCCAGCAGCTTCCCGGGACAGGGGAGGTACGAGCAGTACTTC
J: TRBJ2-7
size: -
D: TRBD1
V: TRBV7-9

CDR3: CASQTGRVGEAFF
DNA: TGCGCCAGCCAAACGGGAAGGGTCGGGGAAGCTTTCTTT
J: TRBJ1-1
size: few
D: -
V: TRBV10-1

CDR3: CSARDLDQDTGELFF
DNA: TGCAGTGCTAGAGATCTGGATCAGGACACCGGGGAGCTGTTTTTT
J: TRBJ2-2
size: few
D: -
V: TRBV20-1

CDR3: CVSSIGSRGAFF
DNA: TGTGTCAGTAGTATAGGTTCCAGAGGAGCTTTCTTT
J: TRBJ1-1
size: -
D: -
V: TRBV19

CDR3: CASSFRTVQRGEQFF
DNA: TGTGCCAGCAGCTTTAGGACAGTTCAACGCGGTGAGCAGTTCTTC
J: TRBJ2-1
size: -
D: -
V: TRBV7-6

CDR3: CASSPQRSRPYEQYF
DNA: TGTGCCAGCAGCCCCCAGCGGAGCCGCCCCTACGAGCAGTACTTC
J: TRBJ2-7
size: -
D: -
V: TRBV4-2

CDR3: CASRFTEKAFF
DNA: TGTGCCAGCAGATTTACGGAGAAAGCTTTCTTT
J: TRBJ1-1
size: -
D: -
V: TRBV7-2

CDR3: CASSLTGRGNEQYF
DNA: TGTGCCAGCAGTTTAACCGGCCGGGGTAACGAGCAGTACTTC
J: TRBJ2-7
size: many
D: -
V: TRBV27

CDR3: CASSVAETSSPLHF
DNA: TGTGCCAGCAGCGTAGCGGAGACCTCTTCACCCCTCCACTTT
J: TRBJ1-6
size: -
D: -
V: TRBV9

CDR3: CASSFGTGGSPLHF
DNA: TGTGCCAGCAGTTTCGGGACAGGGGGTTCACCCCTCCACTTT
J: TRBJ1-6
size: many
D: TRBD1
V: TRBV12-3/TRBV12-4

CDR3: CASSFYGGLSYEQYF
DNA: TGTGCCAGCAGTTTTTATGGGGGCCTCTCCTACGAGCAGTACTTC
J: TRBJ2-7
size: few
D: -
V: TRBV12-3/TRBV12-4

CDR3: CASSLGGLAGSQETQYF
DNA: TGTGCCAGCAGCCTAGGTGGGCTAGCGGGGTCCCAAGAGACCCAGTACTTC
J: TRBJ2-5
size: -
D: TRBD2
V: TRBV7-4

CDR3: CASSRSGGADTQYF
DNA: TGTGCCAGCAGCCGTAGCGGGGGGGCAGATACGCAGTATTTT
J: TRBJ2-3
size: many
D: TRBD2
V: TRBV7-8

CDR3: CASSSRTRLTYEQYF
DNA: TGTGCCAGCAGCTCTCGGACCCGTTTGACCTACGAGCAGTACTTC
J: TRBJ2-7
size: few
D: -
V: TRBV7-6

CDR3: CAKGVDNEQFF
DNA: TGTGCCAAGGGGGTGGACAATGAGCAGTTCTTC
J: TRBJ2-1
size: few
D: -
V: TRBV7-9

CDR3: CASSFIQGAPLETQYF
DNA: TGTGCCAGCAGCTTTATACAGGGGGCGCCCCTAGAGACCCAGTACTTC
J: TRBJ2-5
size: few
D: TRBD1
V: TRBV4-2

CDR3: CASSFPGQGGEGKNIQYF
DNA: TGTGCCAGCAGTTTTCCGGGACAGGGCGGGGAAGGCAAAAACATTCAGTACTTC
J: TRBJ2-4
size: few
D: TRBD1
V: TRBV28

CDR3: CASSQPEAFF
DNA: TGTGCCAGCAGTCAACCTGAAGCTTTCTTT
J: TRBJ1-1
size: -
D: -
V: TRBV7-9

CDR3: CASSIEVELHLDQPQHF
DNA: TGTGCCAGCAGTATCGAGGTTGAGCTACACCTTGATCAGCCCCAGCATTTT
J: TRBJ1-5
size: -
D: -
V: TRBV12-3/TRBV12-4

CDR3: CASSGVSPVGELFF
DNA: TGTGCCAGCAGTGGGGTCAGCCCGGTCGGGGAGCTGTTTTTT
J: TRBJ2-2
size: few
D: -
V: TRBV2

CDR3: CASIPGATRLDEQFF
DNA: TGTGCCAGCATCCCCGGGGCAACGAGGTTGGATGAGCAGTTCTTC
J: TRBJ2-1
size: -
D: -
V: TRBV27

CDR3: CASSTDSSRGPQHF
DNA: TGTGCCAGCAGTACGGACAGCTCAAGGGGGCCCCAGCATTTT
J: TRBJ1-5
size: few
D: -
V: TRBV6-2/TRBV6-3

CDR3: CASGDSNYGYTF
DNA: TGTGCCAGTGGGGACAGCAACTATGGCTACACCTTC
J: TRBJ1-2
size: many
D: TRBD1
V: TRBV19

CDR3: CASTTPVTGEPRNTGELFF
DNA: TGTGCCAGCACCACCCCGGTTACGGGTGAACCTCGGAACACCGGGGAGCTGTTTTTT
J: TRBJ2-2
size: few
D: -
V: TRBV7-6

CDR3: CASSPEAFF
DNA: TGTGCCAGCAGCCCTGAAGCTTTCTTT
J: TRBJ1-1
size: many
D: -
V: TRBV7-2

CDR3: CASSGDFPLQETQYF
DNA: TGTGCCAGCAGTGGCGACTTCCCCCTCCAAGAGACCCAGTACTTC
J: TRBJ2-5
size: few
D: -
V: TRBV6-1